The 30 T cell receptor beta chains below were found in one sample sequenced in a study of T cell clonality in common variable immunodeficiency. This table comes from immunoSEQ multiplex PCR, and its TCRdb copy is limited to in-frame clones, with some not included. The profile covers roughly 48,000 clones, none occurring a single time. The sequenced sample consisted of peripheral blood mononuclear cells. The receptors here all came from a person between 18 and 75 years old in good health.

This clone has at least ten counts. The part of the CDR3 DNA that was read is TGTGCCAGCAGTGAAGATTCGCAGACCTACGAG. This encodes CASSEDSQTYE. The full CDR3 protein is CASSEDSQTYEQYF. The chain combines TRBV2 with TRBJ2-7; no reliable D call. The read ends 3 residues before the CDR3 terminus; that terminus is restored from the germline J gene. Trimming stripped 1 base from V and 2 bases from J, with 9 bases between. The CDR3 runs to 14 residues. CDR1 is SNHLY, CDR2 FYNNEI, per germline.

Ten or more counts support this clone. The read terminates 3 residues before the CDR3 end, so the remaining end is supplied by the germline J gene. The genes are TRBV20-1 and TRBJ2-1; 12 nucleotides align to TRBD2. CDR1 is DFQATT, CDR2 SNEGSKA, per germline (reference sequence). J gave up 3 bases and V 6 bases, and 3 bases lay outside the gene matches. The CDR3 extends over 14 amino acids. CDR3 protein: CSATGLAGYNEQFF. The covered CDR3 bases are TGCAGTGCAACGGGACTAGCGGGCTACAATGAG.

This clone has at least ten counts. The CDR3 end lies 3 residues beyond the end of the read and is filled in from the germline J gene. The chain is built from TRBV29-1 and TRBJ2-5; a weak D match, TRBD2 (6 bases). The germline V gene has CDR1 SQVTM and CDR2 ANQGSEA. Trimming pared 4 bases from V and 5 bases from J, leaving 11 bases between. CDR3 length: 12 amino acids. The CDR3 DNA, read in part, is TGCAGCGTTGGCGGGATTGACGAGACC. It yields the protein CSVGGIDET. The full CDR3 protein reads CSVGGIDETQYF.

With regard to this clone: The read ends 3 residues before the CDR3 terminus; that terminus is restored from the germline J gene. The chain joins TRBV20-1 to TRBJ2-7, with TRBD1 as a possible D gene (5 bases). The V end lost 3 bases, the J end lost 6 bases, and 18 bases lay between the germline ends. This CDR3 region has 14 residues. The germline CDR1 and CDR2 sequences are DFQATT and SNEGSKA (reference sequence). CDR3: CSASGQGLSSEQYF. CDR3 DNA (partial): TGCAGTGCTAGTGGTCAGGGATTGTCTAGCGAG.

At least ten counts were recorded for this clone. Incomplete CDR3 DNA: TGCAGTGCTCCCTCGAGCGAGGCCTACGAG. Translated: CSAPSSEAYE. The whole CDR3 region reads CSAPSSEAYEQYF. The chain employs TRBV20-1 and TRBJ2-7; D not resolved. The read ends 3 residues before the CDR3 terminus; that terminus is restored from the germline J gene. V lost 5 bases and J 2 bases, leaving 13 bases between the germline ends. The CDR3 runs to 13 residues. CDR1 is DFQATT and CDR2 is SNEGSKA in the germline V gene (reference sequence).

Many counts were recorded for this clone. At one of its ends the junction is not consistent with the germline gene, which may arise from a read error. The sequenced fragment ends 3 residues before the CDR3 boundary, so the rest is inferred from the germline J gene. The rearrangement links TRBV7-7 to TRBJ2-1; 8 nucleotides agree with TRBD2. The germline CDR1 and CDR2 sequences are SSHAT and FNYEAQ (reference sequence). This CDR3 comprises 15 residues. The CDR3: CASSLRAGGRDEQFF. The sequenced CDR3 bases are TGTGCTAGCAGCCTCAGGGCGGGGGGCCGAGATGAG.

At least ten counts were recorded for this clone. The CDR3 is cut off 3 residues early in the read; its end comes from the germline J gene. The chain recombines TRBV5-1 with TRBJ2-1; 12 bases line up with TRBD2. Per the germline V gene, CDR1 is SGHRS and CDR2 is YFSETQ. The J segment lost 3 bases and the V segment lost 1 base, leaving 2 bases of the junction unmatched. This CDR3 contains 16 residues. CDR3 protein: CASSLRTSGNYNEQFF. Incomplete CDR3 DNA: TGCGCCAGCAGCTTGCGGACTAGCGGGAACTACAATGAG.

The table lists this clone with a few counts. The read finishes 3 residues shy of the CDR3 end, and the germline J gene is used to complete it. This sequence joins TRBV11-3 and TRBJ2-2, with no clear D. The germline V gene encodes CDR1 SGHNT and CDR2 YENEEA. The length of the CDR3 is 14 residues. V lost 5 bases, J lost 3 bases, and 10 bases lay in between. CDR3 sequence: CASSQTYDTGELFF. The sequenced CDR3 bases are TGTGCCAGCAGCCAGACATATGACACCGGGGAG.

This clone appeared many times. From the germline J gene comes the end of the CDR3, since the read stops 3 residues before it. V gene TRBV20-1 combines with J gene TRBJ2-1, with a possible D match to TRBD2 (5 bases). CDR1 and CDR2 (germline): DFQATT, SNEGSKA (reference sequence). The CDR3 is 14 amino acids. Trimming cost V 3 bases and J 0 bases, with 9 bases left between them. CDR3 DNA (partial): TGCAGTGCTAGGCCGGGGATCTCCTACAATGAG. Amino acid sequence: CSARPGISYNE. The whole CDR3 protein is CSARPGISYNEQFF.

This clone was counted at least ten times. The observed sequence ends 3 residues before the CDR3 terminus, with the missing tail filled in from the germline J gene. The rearrangement uses TRBV7-9 and TRBJ2-3; D is ambiguous. The CDR3 sequence is 13 residues long. Germline-derived CDR1 and CDR2 are SEHNR and FQNEAQ (reference sequence). The CDR3 sequence is CASSSGFPATQYF. The sequenced part of the CDR3 DNA is TGTGCCAGCAGCTCCGGGTTCCCGGCAACG.

This clone has at least ten counts. The sequenced fragment ends 3 residues before the CDR3 boundary, so the rest is inferred from the germline J gene. The V gene is TRBV5-1, the J gene TRBJ2-3; tentatively, D is TRBD2 (7 bases). V was trimmed by 8 bases and J by 1 base, leaving 20 bases between them. The CDR3 sequence is 16 residues long. The germline V gene has CDR1 SGHRS and CDR2 YFSETQ. The CDR3 bases that were read are TGCGCCAGTTCCCCAGTCCGGGGGGCCGGCACAGATACG. Its translation: CASSPVRGAGTDT. The complete CDR3 protein is CASSPVRGAGTDTQYF.

The table lists this clone with many counts. The read comes to an end 3 residues before the CDR3 does, leaving the germline J gene to fill in the end. Other DNA sequences in this sample translate to the same CDR3. The chain combines TRBV13 with TRBJ1-3; D gene ambiguous. Per germline, CDR1 PRHDT and CDR2 FYEKMQ (reference sequence). The CDR3 totals 15 residues. V lost 4 bases to trimming and J lost 4 bases, with 14 bases between them. The CDR3 bases that were read are TGTGCCAGCAGCTCCGGACTTAAGACGGGAAACACC. This translates into CASSSGLKTGNT. The entire CDR3 protein reads CASSSGLKTGNTIYF.

This clone was observed at least ten times. The read is 3 residues too short to cover the CDR3 end, so that end is filled in from the germline J gene. The rearrangement uses TRBV7-2 and TRBJ2-7, with 9 bases that match TRBD2. J lost 3 bases, V lost 8 bases, and 11 bases had no gene match. The germline gives CDR1 SGHTA, CDR2 FQGNSA. The CDR3 contains 15 residues. CDR3 region: CASAGGREGLYEQYF. The CDR3 bases that were read are TGTGCCAGCGCGGGGGGGCGGGAGGGCCTCTACGAG.

This clone has at least ten counts. The missing CDR3 end, 3 residues past where the read stops, is filled in from the germline J gene. The chain links TRBV29-1 to TRBJ2-7, with 9 bases matching TRBD1. The junction had 11 bases not matched to a gene; V was cut back by 7 bases and J by 4 bases. The germline gives CDR1 SQVTM, CDR2 ANQGSEA. CDR3 length: 14 residues. The sequenced CDR3 bases are TGCAGCGCAGAGAGGGGACAGGGTGTATACGAG. It encodes CSAERGQGVYE. The complete CDR3 protein is CSAERGQGVYEQYF.

This clone was seen many times. CDR3 DNA, as far as it was read: TGCGCCAGCAGCTTGGGTACCTCAGGGACAGATACG. This codes for CASSLGTSGTDT. The whole CDR3 protein is CASSLGTSGTDTQYF. The rearrangement links TRBV5-1 to TRBJ2-3; a weak D match, TRBD1 (5 bases). The read ends 3 residues before the CDR3 terminus; that terminus is restored from the germline J gene. The CDR3 consists of 15 residues. V gave up 0 bases and J gave up 3 bases, with 11 bases separating them. Germline V lookup: CDR1 SGHRS, CDR2 YFSETQ.

With respect to this clone: Read coverage stops 3 residues before the CDR3 terminus; the germline J gene supplies the remainder. This chain joins TRBV7-6 and TRBJ2-1; 7 bases fit TRBD2. Germline CDR1 SGHVS, CDR2 FNYEAQ. Unmatched junction bases numbered 8, after V lost 3 bases and J lost 3 bases. This CDR3 is built from 16 residues. CDR3 sequence reads: CASSFKTSPLYNEQFF. CDR3 DNA, as far as it was read: TGTGCCAGCAGCTTTAAGACTAGCCCCCTCTACAATGAG.

This clone was picked up many times. With the read ending 3 residues before the CDR3 end, the germline J gene is used to fill in that end. V is TRBV2 and J is TRBJ1-4; tentatively, D is TRBD1 (5 bases). This CDR3 is built from 14 residues. Germline values: CDR1 SNHLY, CDR2 FYNNEI. The V end was cut by 3 bases, the J end by 7 bases, with 12 bases between. The covered CDR3 bases are TGTGCCAGCAGTGACGGGGGGATCACTGAAAAA. Its translation is CASSDGGITEK. The whole CDR3 sequence reads CASSDGGITEKLFF.

This clone was detected many times. CDR3 region: CASRKLAGVVDTQYF. The DNA read from the CDR3 is TGTGCCAGCAGAAAACTAGCGGGAGTGGTAGATACG. V is TRBV2 and J is TRBJ2-3, with 11 bases lining up with TRBD2. The CDR3 extends 3 residues past the end of the read, so its final part is completed from the germline J gene. The CDR3 has 15 amino acids. Germline V gene sequence: CDR1 SNHLY, CDR2 FYNNEI. After removal of 6 bases from V and 5 bases from J, the junction contained 7 bases not matched to a gene.

The CDR3 loop is CASRASGGNEQFF. Partial CDR3 DNA: TGTGCCAGTAGGGCGTCAGGGGGCAATGAG. The rearrangement uses TRBV19 and TRBJ2-1, with 7 bases that match TRBD1. The read ends 3 residues early relative to the CDR3; the germline J gene fills the gap. This CDR3 has 13 amino acids. After removal of 6 bases from V and 6 bases from J, the junction contained 5 bases not matched to a gene. Germline V gives CDR1 LNHDA, CDR2 SQIVND (reference sequence).

This clone was counted at least ten times. From the germline J gene comes the end of the CDR3, since the read stops 3 residues before it. This chain joins TRBV7-2 and TRBJ1-2, with TRBD1 as a possible D gene (6 bases). Trimming removed 1 base at V and 6 bases at J, with 12 bases between. Germline CDR1 and CDR2: SGHTA and FQGNSA. The CDR3 consists of 14 residues. The covered CDR3 bases are TGTGCCAGCAGCTTAGGGCTGGCAGGGGATGGC. Its translation: CASSLGLAGDG. The entire CDR3 protein is CASSLGLAGDGYTF.

The sequenced part of the CDR3 DNA is TGTGCCAGCAGCCTGGGAGCGGAGGAAGAGACC. Its protein product is CASSLGAEEET. The whole CDR3 protein reads CASSLGAEEETQYF. The rearrangement joins TRBV5-4 to TRBJ2-5, with D possibly TRBD2 on 5 matching bases. The observed sequence ends 3 residues before the CDR3 terminus, with the missing tail filled in from the germline J gene. V lost 4 bases and J 3 bases, leaving 13 bases between the germline ends. Germline V gives CDR1 SGHNT, CDR2 YYREEE (reference sequence). The CDR3 is 14 amino acids.

This clone was observed many times. The observed sequence ends 3 residues before the CDR3 terminus, with the missing tail filled in from the germline J gene. V is TRBV19 and J is TRBJ2-2, with 10 bases that match TRBD2. In germline, CDR1 is LNHDA, CDR2 SQIVND (reference sequence). The ends lost 6 bases at V and 2 bases at J; junction bases unmatched: 3. The CDR3 consists of 15 residues. CDR3 region: CASRLAGDNTGELFF. The sequenced part of the CDR3 DNA is TGTGCCAGTAGGCTAGCGGGAGATAACACCGGGGAG.

This clone has a count of ten or more. CDR3 bases read: TGTGCCAGCTCACCTCGGGGTAGCGGGAGTGACAATGAG. The encoded protein is CASSPRGSGSDNE. The CDR3 in its entirety is CASSPRGSGSDNEQFF. The gene calls are TRBV18 and TRBJ2-1, with TRBD2 matching over 9 bases. The read comes to an end 3 residues before the CDR3 does, leaving the germline J gene to fill in the end. With 3 bases clipped from V and 5 bases from J, the junction kept 8 bases outside the gene matches. Germline V lookup: CDR1 KGHSH, CDR2 LQKENI. The CDR3 covers 16 residues.

Many counts were recorded for this clone. The read is 3 residues too short to cover the CDR3 end, so that end is filled in from the germline J gene. This rearrangement joins TRBV5-1 to TRBJ2-3; a weak D match, TRBD1 (6 bases). Germline lookup yields CDR1 SGHRS and CDR2 YFSETQ. The CDR3 runs 17 residues. The V end was cut by 0 bases, the J end by 0 bases, with 14 bases between. Partial CDR3 DNA: TGCGCCAGCAGCTTGGCGGACAGTCATCCTAGCACAGATACG. It codes for CASSLADSHPSTDT. The full CDR3 reads CASSLADSHPSTDTQYF. The whole variable domain, remainder taken from reference TRBV5-1 and TRBJ2-3, is KAGVTQTPRYLIKTRGQQVTLSCSPISGHRSVSWYQQTPGQGLQFLFEYFSETQRNKGNFPGRFSGRQFSNSRSEMNVSTLELGDSALYLCASSLADSHPSTDTQYFGPGTRLTVL.

This clone showed up many times. The read terminates 3 residues before the CDR3 end, so the remaining end is supplied by the germline J gene. V and J are TRBV2 and TRBJ2-1, with TRBD2 matching 7 bases. Germline values: CDR1 SNHLY, CDR2 FYNNEI. Trimming cost V 6 bases and J 5 bases; bases outside gene matches: 7. The CDR3 totals 14 residues. The part of the CDR3 DNA that was read is TGTGCCAGCAGAGGAAGGAGCGGGAACAATGAG. It specifies CASRGRSGNNE. The CDR3 reads in full as CASRGRSGNNEQFF.

At least ten counts were recorded for this clone. CDR3 region: CSAPGQGVINEKLFF. CDR3 DNA, as far as it was read: TGCAGTGCCCCGGGACAGGGGGTGATCAATGAAAAA. The chain joins TRBV20-1 to TRBJ1-4, with 11 bases identical to TRBD1. With the read ending 3 residues before the CDR3 end, the germline J gene is used to fill in that end. The germline V gene has CDR1 DFQATT and CDR2 SNEGSKA (reference sequence). J was trimmed by 5 bases and V by 6 bases; bases with no gene match: 8. CDR3 length: 15 amino acids.

This clone was recorded many times. The read gets to within 3 residues of the CDR3 end, and the germline J gene fills in the rest. The chain recombines TRBV20-1 with TRBJ1-4; 10 bases are shared with TRBD1. Germline CDR1 and CDR2: DFQATT and SNEGSKA (reference sequence). The CDR3 extends over 13 amino acids. V lost 7 bases, J lost 8 bases, and 7 bases stayed unmatched. The sequenced part of the CDR3 DNA is TGCAGTGGGCGACAGGGGGCGGGGGAAAAA. This encodes CSGRQGAGEK. The full CDR3 protein is CSGRQGAGEKLFF.

As for this clone: The CDR3 end is not reached by the read, which stops 3 residues before it; the germline J gene fills it in. V gene TRBV6-2 or TRBV6-3 combines with J gene TRBJ2-3; 7 nucleotides line up with TRBD1. The CDR3 runs to 14 residues. Germline CDR1 MNHEY, CDR2 SVGEGT. The CDR3 loop reads CASSSHDRVETQYF. The sequenced part of the CDR3 DNA is TGTGCCAGCAGTTCCCACGACAGGGTAGAGACG.

This clone was recorded at least ten times. Read coverage stops 3 residues before the CDR3 terminus; the germline J gene supplies the remainder. The chain combines TRBV5-1 with TRBJ2-6; D unclear. The CDR3 covers 15 residues. With 2 bases removed from V and 0 bases from J, the gap between germline ends came to 6 bases. The V gene's germline CDR1 is SGHRS and CDR2 YFSETQ. The CDR3 sequence: CASSFASSGANVLTF. The CDR3 DNA, read in part, is TGCGCCAGCAGCTTCGCGAGCTCTGGGGCCAACGTC.

In its sample, this clone was seen a few times. The CDR3 is cut off 3 residues early in the read; its end comes from the germline J gene. V is TRBV11-3 and J is TRBJ2-7, with D tentatively TRBD1 (6 bases). The length of the CDR3 is 15 residues. V lost 5 bases to trimming and J lost 2 bases, with 16 bases between them. Per germline, CDR1 SGHNT and CDR2 YENEEA. The CDR3 DNA, read in part, is TGTGCCAGCAGCCGAGGGACAACCAACCCCTACGAG. Protein sequence: CASSRGTTNPYE. The CDR3 as a whole reads CASSRGTTNPYEQYF.